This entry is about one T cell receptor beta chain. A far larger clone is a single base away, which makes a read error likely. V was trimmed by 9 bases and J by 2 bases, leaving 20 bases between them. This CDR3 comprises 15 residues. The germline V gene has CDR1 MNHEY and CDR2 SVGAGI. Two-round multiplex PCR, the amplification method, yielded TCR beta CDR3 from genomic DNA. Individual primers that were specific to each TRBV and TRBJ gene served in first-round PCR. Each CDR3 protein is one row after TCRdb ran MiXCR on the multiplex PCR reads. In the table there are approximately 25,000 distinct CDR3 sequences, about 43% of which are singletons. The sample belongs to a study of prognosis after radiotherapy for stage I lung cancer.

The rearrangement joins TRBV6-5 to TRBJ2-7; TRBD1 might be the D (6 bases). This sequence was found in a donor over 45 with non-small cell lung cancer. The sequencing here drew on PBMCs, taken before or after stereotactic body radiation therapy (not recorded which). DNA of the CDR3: TGTGCCAGAATCACCCCGGGGCAGGGGCCCTACGAGCAGTACTTC. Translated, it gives CARITPGQGPYEQYF.